Sequencing of this T cell receptor beta chain was carried out in a study of response to subunit inactivated influenza vaccine. Study-wide results and caveats: A suggestion made by the authors is that each seasonal influenza vaccination recruits few new T cells.

MiXCR, applied by TCRdb to the RT-PCR reads, yields one record per CDR3 protein. The sample holds about 520,000 distinct CDR3 sequences, 25% seen once. Many counts were recorded for this clonotype. Its antigen is as yet unknown. The sequenced sample was CD4+ T cells sorted from PBMCs, obtained about 5 days after vaccination. This clonotype originated in a man aged 45 to 65 who received an inactivated influenza vaccine.

CDR3 amino acids: CASSSGWERDTDTQYF. CDR3 bases: TGTGCCAGCAGTTCGGGGTGGGAGCGGGACACAGATACGCAGTATTTT. The chain combines TRBV12-3 or TRBV12-4 with TRBJ2-3; 7 nucleotides agree with TRBD2. The CDR3 length is 16 residues. V was clipped by 4 bases and J by 2 bases; unmatched bases: 9.